The entry below describes one TCR beta chain. Its antigen is unidentified. CD4+ T cells that had been cultured provided DNA sequenced with the Oncomine TCR Beta short-read assay. TCRdb recomputed calls from the PCR reads with MiXCR, one row per CDR3 protein. The sample consists of over 8,500 distinct CDR3 sequences, roughly 24% of them appearing once. The CDR3 has 16 amino acids. V gave up 4 bases and J gave up 3 bases, with 19 bases separating them. The germline gives CDR1 DFQATT, CDR2 SNEGSKA (reference sequence). The treatment: roughly 10-day PBMC culture with coronavirus spike peptide pools or control peptides (ViraFEST assay). Millions of PBMCs went into each well for culture with roughly 10 IU/ml IL-2 and roughly 9 ug/ml peptide pools. The cultures had half their medium swapped for fresh IL-2 medium on days 3 and 7. These data come from a study of vaccination and CD4 T cells after COVID-19. Study-wide results and caveats: For convalescent patients, 304 of the 307 vaccine-specific clones analyzed were classified as spike mono-reactive.

This TCR derives from a human donor who had recovered from COVID-19. The gene calls are TRBV20-1 and TRBJ2-1; a weak D match, TRBD2 (6 bases). The sample was CD4+ T cells from blood, cultured in vitro, taken after SARS-CoV-2 vaccination. CDR3 bases: TGCAGTGCTACCCAACCCACTAGCAGCCACTACAATGAGCAGTTCTTC. Protein product: CSATQPTSSHYNEQFF.